The 10 T cell receptor beta chains listed next were all sequenced from one sample in a study of T cell changes during pregnancy in multiple sclerosis. Profiled with immunoSEQ multiplex PCR; TCRdb holds only in-frame clones, not every one. The table has roughly 30,000 clones, about 88% seen once. Sequencing was performed on CD8+ T cells from peripheral blood mononuclear cells, taken after pregnancy. These receptors originate from a female donor with multiple sclerosis, enrolled in a pregnancy study.

This clone was seen more than once but under ten times. This chain connects TRBV13 to TRBJ2-7; TRBD1 matches 9 bases. From germline, CDR1 is PRHDT and CDR2 FYEKMQ (reference sequence). Trimming at V came to 3 bases and at J to 9 bases, leaving 9 bases not matched to a gene. CDR3 length equals 14 residues. CDR3 in DNA: TGTGCCAGCAGCTTCACCGGGACAGGGAAGGGGCAGTACTTC. Protein: CASSFTGTGKGQYF.

This chain joins TRBV7-3 and TRBJ2-3, with TRBD2 matching over 8 bases. V dropped 3 bases and J dropped 2; count of bases not matched to a gene: 16. The CDR3 is 19 residues long. The germline gives CDR1 SGHTA, CDR2 FQGTGA. The CDR3 protein is CASSLTNLLSGNITDTQYF. The CDR3 nucleotides are TGTGCCAGCAGCTTGACCAATCTCCTTAGCGGGAATATCACAGATACGCAGTATTTT.

The rearrangement joins TRBV27 to TRBJ2-2, with 8 bases matching TRBD1. The junction had 0 bases not matched to a gene; V was cut back by 6 bases and J by 3 bases. CDR3 length equals 13 residues. Germline V lookup: CDR1 MNHEY, CDR2 SMNVEV (reference sequence). CDR3 loop: CASRTGDTGELFF. The CDR3 DNA follows: TGTGCCAGCAGGACAGGGGACACCGGGGAGCTGTTTTTT.

V is TRBV6-4 and J is TRBJ1-5; TRBD1 might be the D (5 bases). Germline lookup yields CDR1 MRHNA and CDR2 SNTAGT. The germline V and J ends were trimmed by 5 bases and 4 bases, with 9 bases remaining between them. The CDR3 spans 13 residues. In nucleotides, the CDR3 is TGTGCCAGCAGTAAGGGGCCTAATCAGCCCCAGCATTTT. It is translated as CASSKGPNQPQHF.

The chain has TRBV21-1 and TRBJ2-7; TRBD2 is the table's D call, not checked against the DNA. TRBV21-1 represents a pseudogene. The CDR3 runs to 14 residues. CDR3 in DNA: TGTGCCAGCAGCAATCAGCGGGGGCCCTACGAGCAGTACTTC. It yields the protein CASSNQRGPYEQYF.

The rearrangement uses TRBV11-2 and TRBJ2-7; TRBD2 might be the D (6 bases). This CDR3 region has 15 residues. The V end was cut by 8 bases, the J end by 4 bases, with 21 bases between. The germline CDR1 and CDR2 sequences are SGHAT and FQNNGV. CDR3 nucleotides: TGTGCCAGCGGCTGGGCGGGGTCAGCGGCGTACGAGCAGTACTTC. Its translation is CASGWAGSAAYEQYF.

The rearrangement uses TRBV6-5 and TRBJ1-3; 8 nucleotides match TRBD1. The junction had 4 bases not matched to a gene; V was cut back by 4 bases and J by 2 bases. The CDR3 is 15 amino acids. Germline CDR1 MNHEY, CDR2 SVGAGI. The CDR3 spells CASSLMDRAGNTIYF. The CDR3 nucleotides are TGTGCCAGCAGTTTGATGGACAGGGCTGGAAACACCATATATTTT.

The rearrangement links TRBV11-3 to TRBJ2-5; 9 nucleotides line up with TRBD2. Germline-derived CDR1 and CDR2 are SGHNT and YENEEA. The trim removed 5 bases at V and 2 bases at J, leaving 12 bases unmatched. The CDR3 is 17 amino acids. The CDR3 bases are TGTGCCAGCAGCCCCCTCGGGGTAGCGGGGGATCAAGAGACCCAGTACTTC. It codes for CASSPLGVAGDQETQYF. The full variable domain, completed using reference TRBV11-3 and TRBJ2-5, is EAGVVQSPRYKIIEKKQPVAFWCNPISGHNTLYWYLQNLGQGPELLIRYENEEAVDDSQLPKDRFSAERLKGVDSTLKIQPAELGDSAVYLCASSPLGVAGDQETQYFGPGTRLLVL.

This clone has more than one count but fewer than ten. The V and J genes are TRBV6-6 and TRBJ1-1, with a tentative D call TRBD1 (6 bases). Germline CDR1 is MNHNY and CDR2 is SVGAGI (reference sequence). This CDR3 has 14 residues. V lost 2 bases and J 1 base, leaving 8 bases between the germline ends. This CDR3 reads CASSYRTENTEAFF. CDR3 sequence (DNA): TGTGCCAGCAGTTACAGGACAGAGAACACTGAAGCTTTCTTT.

Concerning this clone itself: The same CDR3 can be traced to other DNA sequences in this sample. The J gene is TRBJ1-2, the V gene TRBV13; 7 bases align to TRBD1. The CDR3 has 12 residues. Germline-derived CDR1 and CDR2 are PRHDT and FYEKMQ (reference sequence). Trimming at V came to 5 bases and at J to 6 bases, leaving 3 bases not matched to a gene. As DNA, the CDR3 is TGTGCCAGCAGCCTCGACAGGGATGGCTACACCTTC. Translating it yields CASSLDRDGYTF.